This TCR beta chain originates from a study of T cell changes during pregnancy in multiple sclerosis. J lost 6 bases, V lost 5 bases, and 10 bases had no gene match. The CDR3 length is 15 residues. CDR1 is MNHEY, CDR2 SMNVEV, per germline (reference sequence). Generated by immunoSEQ multiplex PCR, the TCRdb table keeps only in-frame clones and is missing some. The data show roughly 79,000 clones, about 94% seen once. The origin of this receptor is a female donor in good health, enrolled as a control in a pregnancy study. The specimen comprised peripheral blood, sampled in the second trimester of pregnancy. The rearrangement joins TRBV27 to TRBJ1-2; 9 nucleotides agree with TRBD1. The DNA of the CDR3 is TGTGCCAGCAGTCCGATGGGACAGGGTATCGATGGCTACACCTTC. Its protein product is CASSPMGQGIDGYTF.